This passage covers 17 T cell receptor beta chains from one sample sequenced in a study of pediatric ulcerative colitis (dated by TCRdb to 2018 to 2020). The protocol used for the library was the immunoSEQ multiplex PCR assay. TCRdb provides this immuneACCESS table in a form limited to in-frame rearrangements. Some clones are lacking; in checked studies, under half of them reflect an unresolved V gene, and why the rest are absent is not known. This sample is represented by around 20,000 clones; approximately 73% of them were singletons. The ten largest clones capture under 7.5% of the sample. During colonoscopy, one to two pinch biopsies were obtained from the rectum for research purposes. Sequences were obtained from gut tissue. Receptor source: a boy aged 10-17 years with moderate ulcerative colitis.

The rearrangement links TRBV7-2 to TRBJ2-1, with TRBD1 matching 9 bases. The CDR3 runs 17 residues. CDR1 is SGHTA and CDR2 is FQGNSA in the germline V gene. Trimming cost V 5 bases and J 1 base; bases outside gene matches: 9. CDR3 bases: TGTGCCAGCAGCCAACGGACAGGGGCCTTATCCTACAATGAGCAGTTCTTC. Its translation is CASSQRTGALSYNEQFF.

This rearrangement joins TRBV5-4 to TRBJ1-1; 8 bases match TRBD1. Trimming cost V 3 bases and J 0 bases; bases outside gene matches: 4. CDR1 and CDR2 from the germline V gene are SGHNT and YYREEE (reference sequence). The CDR3 is made up of 15 amino acids. The CDR3 sequence: CASSYPRGLNTEAFF. The CDR3 DNA follows: TGTGCCAGCAGCTATCCCAGGGGGCTGAACACTGAAGCTTTCTTT.

The rearrangement uses TRBV2 and TRBJ2-1; D unclear. CDR3 length: 13 amino acids. The germline gives CDR1 SNHLY, CDR2 FYNNEI. Deletions cut 1 base from V and 4 bases from J, with 5 bases between. The CDR3 DNA follows: TGTGCCAGCAGTGAAGAGGAATACAATGAGCAGTTCTTC. It yields the protein CASSEEEYNEQFF. Complete variable domain (other parts from reference TRBV2 and TRBJ2-1): EPEVTQTPSHQVTQMGQEVILRCVPISNHLYFYWYRQILGQKVEFLVSFYNNEISEKSEIFDDQFSVERPDGSNFTLKIRSTKLEDSAMYFCASSEEEYNEQFFGPGTRLTVL.

The chain has TRBV5-6 and TRBJ1-2; the D gene is possibly TRBD1 (5 bases). The CDR3 has 14 amino acids. Per germline, CDR1 SGHDT and CDR2 YYEEEE. Trimming took 0 bases from V and 6 from J, leaving 12 bases between them. CDR3 loop: CASSLVRGGDGYTF. Written as DNA, the CDR3 is TGTGCCAGCAGCTTGGTGCGGGGGGGAGATGGCTACACCTTC.

The chain is built from TRBV27 and TRBJ2-1; 11 bases align to TRBD2. V lost 5 bases, J lost 6 bases, and 18 bases stayed unmatched. From germline, CDR1 is MNHEY and CDR2 SMNVEV (reference sequence). The CDR3 runs to 19 residues. The CDR3 loop reads CASSTPHTVTSGSRNEQFF. DNA for the CDR3: TGTGCCAGCAGTACCCCTCATACCGTAACTAGCGGGAGCCGCAATGAGCAGTTCTTC.

The chain links TRBV7-9 to TRBJ1-4; TRBD1 is a possible D gene (6 bases). Germline-derived CDR1 and CDR2 are SEHNR and FQNEAQ (reference sequence). V was pared by 5 bases and J by 4 bases, with 14 bases between. This CDR3 comprises 15 residues. Written as DNA, the CDR3 is TGTGCCAGCAGCCTGGACAGTGCCCTTAATGAAAAACTGTTTTTT. Its protein product is CASSLDSALNEKLFF. The entire variable domain, with the rest obtained from reference TRBV7-9 and TRBJ1-4, is as follows: DTGVSQNPRHKITKRGQNVTFRCDPISEHNRLYWYRQTLGQGPEFLTYFQNEAQLEKSRLLSDRFSAERPKGSFSTLEIQRTEQGDSAMYLCASSLDSALNEKLFFGSGTQLSVL.

The chain joins TRBV18 to TRBJ2-1; 7 bases map to TRBD1. Germline CDR1 reads KGHSH; CDR2 reads LQKENI. V lost 3 bases and J lost 7; bases outside the gene matches: 9. The CDR3 totals 15 residues. DNA for the CDR3: TGTGCCAGCTCACCGCCCCGACAGGGTACTAATGAGCAGTTCTTC. Protein sequence: CASSPPRQGTNEQFF.

J is TRBJ2-1 and V is TRBV30; 7 bases line up with TRBD2. The CDR3 has 14 residues. V lost 2 bases, J lost 5 bases, and 6 bases stayed unmatched. Germline assignment: CDR1 GTSNPN and CDR2 SVGIG (reference sequence). The chain's CDR3 is CAWSRTSSHNEQFF. Written as DNA, the CDR3 is TGTGCCTGGAGTAGGACTAGTTCCCACAATGAGCAGTTCTTC. The complete variable domain, with remaining parts taken from reference TRBV30 and TRBJ2-1, reads SQTIHQWPATLVQPVGSPLSLECTVEGTSNPNLYWYRQAAGRGLQLLFYSVGIGQISSEVPQNLSASRPQDRQFILSSKKLLLSDSGFYLCAWSRTSSHNEQFFGPGTRLTVL.

V gene TRBV7-3 combines with J gene TRBJ2-7; tentatively, D is TRBD2 (5 bases). CDR3 length equals 13 residues. Germline V gene lookup returns CDR1 SGHTA and CDR2 FQGTGA. The V end lost 3 bases, the J end lost 3 bases, and 9 bases lay between the germline ends. The CDR3 reads CASSFARGYEQYF. Here the CDR3 DNA reads TGTGCCAGCAGCTTTGCTCGGGGCTACGAGCAGTACTTC.

V gene TRBV9 combines with J gene TRBJ1-1; a possible D gene is TRBD1 (5 bases). This CDR3 is 13 amino acids long. V was pared by 4 bases and J by 5 bases, with 12 bases between. The germline CDR1 and CDR2 sequences are SGDLS and YYNGEE. CDR3 protein: CASSPRATTEAFF. The CDR3 bases are TGTGCCAGCAGCCCCAGGGCGACTACTGAAGCTTTCTTT.

V is TRBV14 and J is TRBJ2-1; TRBD2 matches at 8 bases. Per germline, CDR1 SGHDN and CDR2 FVKESK. V lost 2 bases and J lost 9; bases outside the gene matches: 12. CDR3 size: 16 residues. The CDR3 nucleotides are TGTGCCAGCAGCCAATTGTTCGGGAGGGTGGGTCGTGAGCAGTTCTTC. It yields the protein CASSQLFGRVGREQFF.

This clone showed up just once. The chain is built from TRBV15 and TRBJ1-1; D unclear. Germline CDR1 LNHNV, CDR2 YYDKDF (reference sequence). The CDR3 covers 15 residues. Trimming took 1 base from V and 2 from J, leaving 11 bases between them. The CDR3 region is CATSRGGYSNTEAFF. CDR3 nucleotides: TGTGCCACCAGCAGAGGCGGCTACTCAAACACTGAAGCTTTCTTT.

The chain recombines TRBV19 with TRBJ2-7; 8 nucleotides align to TRBD2. The germline V gene encodes CDR1 LNHDA and CDR2 SQIVND (reference sequence). CDR3 length equals 15 residues. With V trimmed by 1 base and J by 3 bases, 5 bases remained unmatched. The CDR3 sequence: CASSIVGLAGYEQYF. CDR3 DNA: TGTGCCAGTAGTATAGTGGGTCTAGCGGGCTACGAGCAGTACTTC.

The CDR3 bases are TGTGCCAGCAGCCAAGAGACTAGCCTAAGCTCCTACGAGCAGTACTTC. As protein: CASSQETSLSSYEQYF. This chain connects TRBV4-2 to TRBJ2-7, with TRBD2 identical over 7 bases. Per germline, CDR1 LGHNA and CDR2 YNFKEQ. The CDR3 extends over 16 amino acids. V trimming: 0 bases; J trimming: 0 bases; junction bases outside the gene matches: 5.

In its sample, this clone was seen a few times. This chain links TRBV19 with TRBJ2-1, with D perhaps TRBD2 (6 bases). CDR1 is LNHDA, CDR2 SQIVND, per germline (reference sequence). Trimming pared 6 bases from V and 0 bases from J, leaving 15 bases between. The CDR3 totals 16 residues. CDR3 sequence (DNA): TGTGCCAGTAGACCTCTGGCGGGGAGCTCCTACAATGAGCAGTTCTTC. Its protein is CASRPLAGSSYNEQFF.

This chain joins TRBV6-5 and TRBJ2-3; D possibly corresponds to TRBD1 (6 bases). Germline V gives CDR1 MNHEY, CDR2 SVGAGI. The length of the CDR3 is 14 residues. The V end lost 8 bases, the J end lost 5 bases, and 17 bases lay between the germline ends. The CDR3 spells CASQIRGMGDTQYF. In DNA, the CDR3 is TGTGCCAGCCAGATCAGGGGAATGGGAGATACGCAGTATTTT.

This chain links TRBV7-3 with TRBJ2-7; 9 nucleotides align to TRBD1. Germline loops: CDR1 SGHTA, CDR2 FQGTGA. Trimming removed 1 base from V and 5 bases from J; junction bases left unmatched: 0. The CDR3 covers 13 residues. The CDR3 spells CASSLNRGHEQYF. The CDR3 DNA is TGTGCCAGCAGCTTAAACAGGGGGCACGAGCAGTACTTC.